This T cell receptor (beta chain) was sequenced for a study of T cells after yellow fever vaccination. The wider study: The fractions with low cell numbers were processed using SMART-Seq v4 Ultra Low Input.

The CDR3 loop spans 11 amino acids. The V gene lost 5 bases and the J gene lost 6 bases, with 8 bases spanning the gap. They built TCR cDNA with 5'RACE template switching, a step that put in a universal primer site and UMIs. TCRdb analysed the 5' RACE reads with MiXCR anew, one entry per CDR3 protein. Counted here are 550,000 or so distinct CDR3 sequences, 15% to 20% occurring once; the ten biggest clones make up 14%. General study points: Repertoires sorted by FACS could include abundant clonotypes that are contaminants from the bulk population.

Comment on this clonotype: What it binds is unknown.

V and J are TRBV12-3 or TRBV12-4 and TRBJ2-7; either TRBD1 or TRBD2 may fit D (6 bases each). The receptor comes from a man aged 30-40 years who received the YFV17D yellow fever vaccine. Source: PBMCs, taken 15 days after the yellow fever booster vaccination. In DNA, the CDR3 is TGTGCCAGCAGTCCGGGGGCCGAGCAGTACTTC. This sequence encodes CASSPGAEQYF.